This T cell receptor (beta chain) derives from a study of human T cells and chemical hapten exposure. Overall study context: TCR yield per sample varied, mainly due to pooled library volumes.

Within the library, unique molecular identifiers were attached to each individual cDNA molecule. TCRdb reanalysed the RACE reads using MiXCR and keeps one entry per CDR3 protein. The repertoire holds 250,000 or so distinct CDR3 sequences, with roughly 8.9% as singletons. The CDR3 runs 17 residues. The junction had 15 bases not matched to a gene; V was cut back by 4 bases and J by 4 bases. Germline CDR1 reads SGHTA; CDR2 reads FQGNSA. Sample time point: pre-sensitization, week 0. The treatment was: therapeutic diphenylcyclopropenone sensitization with weekly scalp DPC. The specimen comprised whole blood, sampled in connection with sensitization to the hapten diphenylcyclopropenone (DPC). The source is a woman in her forties with alopecia areata. Some clones in this sample may be carry-over from other donors' samples. V is TRBV7-2 and J is TRBJ1-2; 7 bases match TRBD1. The CDR3 is CASSSAGTASLSYGYTF. The DNA for the CDR3 is TGTGCCAGCAGCTCTGCCGGGACAGCCAGTTTGAGCTATGGCTACACCTTC.